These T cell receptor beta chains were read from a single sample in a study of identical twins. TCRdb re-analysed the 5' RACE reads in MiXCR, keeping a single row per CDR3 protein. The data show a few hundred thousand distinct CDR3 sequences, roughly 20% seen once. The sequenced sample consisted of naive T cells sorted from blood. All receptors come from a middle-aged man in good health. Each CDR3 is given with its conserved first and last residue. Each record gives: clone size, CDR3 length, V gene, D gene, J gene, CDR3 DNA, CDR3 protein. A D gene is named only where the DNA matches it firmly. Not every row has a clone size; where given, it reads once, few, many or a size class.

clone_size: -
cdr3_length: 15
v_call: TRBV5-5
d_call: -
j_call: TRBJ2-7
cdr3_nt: TGTGCCAGCAGCTTTAGTACAGGGAGCTCCTACGAGCAGTACTTC
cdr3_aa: CASSFSTGSSYEQYF

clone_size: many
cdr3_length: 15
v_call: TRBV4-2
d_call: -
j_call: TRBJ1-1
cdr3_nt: TGTGCCAGCAGCCAAACCCATACAGGGAACACTGAAGCTTTCTTT
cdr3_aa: CASSQTHTGNTEAFF

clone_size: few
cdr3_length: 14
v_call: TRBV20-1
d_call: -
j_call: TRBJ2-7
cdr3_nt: TGCAGTGCGCCGGCGAGGCCCGACTCCTACGAGCAGTACTTC
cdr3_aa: CSAPARPDSYEQYF

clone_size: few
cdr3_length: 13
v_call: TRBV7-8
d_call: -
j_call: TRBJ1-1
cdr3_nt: TGTGCCAGCAGCTTAAAATCGAACACTGAAGCTTTCTTT
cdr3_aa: CASSLKSNTEAFF

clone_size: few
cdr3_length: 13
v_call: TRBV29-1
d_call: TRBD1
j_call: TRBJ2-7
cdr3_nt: TGCAGCGTAGACACAGGGGAATCCTACGAGCAGTACTTC
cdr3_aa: CSVDTGESYEQYF

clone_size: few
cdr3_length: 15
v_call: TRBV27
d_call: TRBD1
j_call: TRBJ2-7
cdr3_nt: TGTGCCAGCAGTCTACTAGGACAGGGGGCTTACGAGCAGTACTTC
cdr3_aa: CASSLLGQGAYEQYF

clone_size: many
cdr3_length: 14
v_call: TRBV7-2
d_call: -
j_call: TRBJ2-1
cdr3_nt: TGTGCCAGCAGCTTAGGTTTCCGGATGAATGAGCAGTTCTTC
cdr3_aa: CASSLGFRMNEQFF

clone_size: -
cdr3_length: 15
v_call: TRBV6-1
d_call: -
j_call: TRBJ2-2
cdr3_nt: TGTGCCAGCCTCTTAGGCCAGGCGCCGACCGGGGAGCTGTTTTTT
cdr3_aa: CASLLGQAPTGELFF

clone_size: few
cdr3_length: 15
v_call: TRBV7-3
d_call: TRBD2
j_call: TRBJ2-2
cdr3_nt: TGTGCCAGCAGCTTATATAGCGGGAGTTCCGGGGAGCTGTTTTTT
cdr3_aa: CASSLYSGSSGELFF

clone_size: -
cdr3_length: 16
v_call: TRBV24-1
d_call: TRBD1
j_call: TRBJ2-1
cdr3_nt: TGTGCCACCAGTGACTCCGGGACAGGGGTCTACAATGAGCAGTTCTTC
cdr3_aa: CATSDSGTGVYNEQFF

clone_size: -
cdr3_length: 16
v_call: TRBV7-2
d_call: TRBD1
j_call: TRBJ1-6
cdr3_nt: TGTGCCAGCAGCCCAACGACAGGGACCTATAATTCACCCCTCCACTTT
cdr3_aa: CASSPTTGTYNSPLHF

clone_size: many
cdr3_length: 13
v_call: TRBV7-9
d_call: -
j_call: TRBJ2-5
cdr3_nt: TGTGCCAGCAGGCCTCAGGTCCAAGAGACCCAGTACTTC
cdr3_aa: CASRPQVQETQYF

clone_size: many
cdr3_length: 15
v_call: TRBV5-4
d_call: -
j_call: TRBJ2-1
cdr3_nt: TGTGCCAGCAGCTTGAGGCGGCGTGGGGCCAATGAGCAGTTCTTC
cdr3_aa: CASSLRRRGANEQFF

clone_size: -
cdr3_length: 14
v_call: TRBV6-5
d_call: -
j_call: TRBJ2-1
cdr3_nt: TGTGCCAGCAGTTACTCGAGGGACCCCAATGAGCAGTTCTTC
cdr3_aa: CASSYSRDPNEQFF

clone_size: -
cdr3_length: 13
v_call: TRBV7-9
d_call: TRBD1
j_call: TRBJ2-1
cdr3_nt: TGTGCCAGCAGCTTAGCGGGGGACAGGGAGCAGTTCTTC
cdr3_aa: CASSLAGDREQFF

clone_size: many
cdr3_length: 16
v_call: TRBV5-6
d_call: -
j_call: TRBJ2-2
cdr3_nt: TGTGCCAGCAGCCCAGACAGTGCCCCGAACACCGGGGAGCTGTTTTTT
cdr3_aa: CASSPDSAPNTGELFF

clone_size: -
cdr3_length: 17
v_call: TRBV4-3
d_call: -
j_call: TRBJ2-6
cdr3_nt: TGCGCCAGCAGCCAAGATACGGCCTACTCTGGGGCCAACGTCCTGACTTTC
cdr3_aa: CASSQDTAYSGANVLTF

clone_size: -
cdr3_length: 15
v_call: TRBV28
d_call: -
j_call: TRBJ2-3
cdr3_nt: TGTGCCAGCAGTCCCCGCATGCGGGGCACAGATACGCAGTATTTT
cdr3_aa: CASSPRMRGTDTQYF

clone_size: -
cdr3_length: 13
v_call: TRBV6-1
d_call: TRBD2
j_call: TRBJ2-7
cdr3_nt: TGTGCCAGCAGTGAAGACTTCGGGAGGGAGCAGTACTTC
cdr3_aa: CASSEDFGREQYF

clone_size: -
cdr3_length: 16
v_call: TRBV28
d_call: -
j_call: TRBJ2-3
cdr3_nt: TGTGCCAGCACCCCGCCCGTCTCATCTTTCACAGATACGCAGTATTTT
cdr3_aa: CASTPPVSSFTDTQYF

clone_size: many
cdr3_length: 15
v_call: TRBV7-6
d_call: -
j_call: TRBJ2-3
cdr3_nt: TGTGCCAGCAGCGGATCCGGGACGGCGACAGATACGCAGTATTTT
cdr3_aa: CASSGSGTATDTQYF

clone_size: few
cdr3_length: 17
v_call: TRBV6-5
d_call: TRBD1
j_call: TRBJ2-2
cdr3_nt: TGTGCCAGCAGTTACTCTCCGGGACAGGGGGCGTCCGGGGAGCTGTTTTTT
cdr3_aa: CASSYSPGQGASGELFF

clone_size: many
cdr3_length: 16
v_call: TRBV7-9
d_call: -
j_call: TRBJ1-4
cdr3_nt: TGTGCCAGCAGCTCCGGGGGGGGGCCTCGGGCTGAAAAACTGTTTTTT
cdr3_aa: CASSSGGGPRAEKLFF

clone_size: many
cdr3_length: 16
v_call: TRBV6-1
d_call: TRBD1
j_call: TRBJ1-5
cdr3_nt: TGTGCCAGCAGTGAGTATGGGACAGGGGTTCTTCAGCCCCAGCATTTT
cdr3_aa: CASSEYGTGVLQPQHF

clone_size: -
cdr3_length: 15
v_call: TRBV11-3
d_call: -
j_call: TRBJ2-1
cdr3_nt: TGTGCCAGCAGCTCAAGCGGGCCCCCCTACAATGAGCAGTTCTTC
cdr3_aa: CASSSSGPPYNEQFF

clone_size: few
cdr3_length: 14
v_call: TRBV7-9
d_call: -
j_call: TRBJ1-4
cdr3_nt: TGTGCCAGCAGCCCGGGTTTAACCGGGGAAAAACTGTTTTTT
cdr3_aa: CASSPGLTGEKLFF

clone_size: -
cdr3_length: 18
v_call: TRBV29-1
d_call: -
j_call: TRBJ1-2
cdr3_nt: TGCAGCGTTGAAGATACTTATCGTAAGGGGCGCAGGGACTATGGCTACACCTTC
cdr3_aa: CSVEDTYRKGRRDYGYTF

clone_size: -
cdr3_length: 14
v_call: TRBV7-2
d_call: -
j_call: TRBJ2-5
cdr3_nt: TGTGCCAGCAGCCCCTCACGAGGGGGGGAGACCCAGTACTTC
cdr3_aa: CASSPSRGGETQYF

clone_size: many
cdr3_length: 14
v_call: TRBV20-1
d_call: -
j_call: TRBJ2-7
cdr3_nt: TGCAGTGCTAGCCCCCGGCTGAGCTCCTACGAGCAGTACTTC
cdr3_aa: CSASPRLSSYEQYF

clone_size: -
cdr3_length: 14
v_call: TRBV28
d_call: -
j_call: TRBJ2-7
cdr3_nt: TGTGCCAGCAGTTCCAGCTCTAGCTCCTACGAGCAGTACTTC
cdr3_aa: CASSSSSSSYEQYF

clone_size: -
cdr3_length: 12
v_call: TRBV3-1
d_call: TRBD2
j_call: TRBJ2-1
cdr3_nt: TGTGCCAGCAGCCACGGGACTAGCGGGAGGTTCTTC
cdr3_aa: CASSHGTSGRFF

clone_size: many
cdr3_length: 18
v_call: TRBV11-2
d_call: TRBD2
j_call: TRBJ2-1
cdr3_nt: TGTGCCAGCAGCCCCGGACTAGCGGGAGAGGCTACTAGGAATGAGCAGTTCTTC
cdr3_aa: CASSPGLAGEATRNEQFF

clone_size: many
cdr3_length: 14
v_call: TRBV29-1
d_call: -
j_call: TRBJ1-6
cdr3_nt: TGCAGCGCACGCAGTGGGCGCTATAATTCACCCCTCCACTTT
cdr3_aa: CSARSGRYNSPLHF

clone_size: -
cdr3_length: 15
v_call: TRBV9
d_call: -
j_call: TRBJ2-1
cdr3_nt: TGTGCCAGCAGCGGCGGGTGGGGGAGGTACAATGAGCAGTTCTTC
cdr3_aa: CASSGGWGRYNEQFF

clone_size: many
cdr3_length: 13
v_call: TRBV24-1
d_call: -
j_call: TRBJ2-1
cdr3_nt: TGTGCCACCAGTAGGGTAGGATCGGATGAGCAGTTCTTC
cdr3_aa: CATSRVGSDEQFF

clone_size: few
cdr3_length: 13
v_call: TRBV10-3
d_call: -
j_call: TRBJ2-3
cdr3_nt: TGTGCCATCAGACTAGATGTCACAGATACGCAGTATTTT
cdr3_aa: CAIRLDVTDTQYF

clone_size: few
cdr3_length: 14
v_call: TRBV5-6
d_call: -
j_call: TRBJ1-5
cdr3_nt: TGTGCCAGCAGCCGCGGGACACCAAGTCAGCCCCAGCATTTT
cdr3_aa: CASSRGTPSQPQHF

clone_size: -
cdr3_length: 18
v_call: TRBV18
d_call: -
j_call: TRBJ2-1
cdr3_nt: TGTGCCAGCTCACACCTTCCACCTTCTAGCCAGTCCTACAATGAGCAGTTCTTC
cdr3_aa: CASSHLPPSSQSYNEQFF

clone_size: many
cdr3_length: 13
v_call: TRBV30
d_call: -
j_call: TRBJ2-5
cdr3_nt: TGTGCCTGGCATCAGGGTCTGGGAGAGACCCAGTACTTC
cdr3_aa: CAWHQGLGETQYF

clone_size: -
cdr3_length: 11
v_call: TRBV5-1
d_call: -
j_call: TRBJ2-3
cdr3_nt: TGCGCCAGCAGTGGTTCAGATACGCAGTATTTT
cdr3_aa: CASSGSDTQYF

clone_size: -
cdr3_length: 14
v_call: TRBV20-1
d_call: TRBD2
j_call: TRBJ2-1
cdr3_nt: TGCAGTGCTCGCGGGACTAGCGGGTACAATGAGCAGTTCTTC
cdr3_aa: CSARGTSGYNEQFF

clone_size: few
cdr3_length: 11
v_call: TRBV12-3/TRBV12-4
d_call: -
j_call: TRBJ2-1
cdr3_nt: TGTGCCAGCAGTTCGGGACGAAGCCAGTTCTTC
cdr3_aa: CASSSGRSQFF

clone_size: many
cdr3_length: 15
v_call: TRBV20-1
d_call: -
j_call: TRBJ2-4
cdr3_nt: TGCAGTGCTAGAGATTCCTCCAGGGTAGGGGACATTCAGTACTTC
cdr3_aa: CSARDSSRVGDIQYF

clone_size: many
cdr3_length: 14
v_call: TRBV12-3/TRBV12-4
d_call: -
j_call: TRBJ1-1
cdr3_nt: TGTGCCAGCAGTCTTACAGGGTTGAACACTGAAGCTTTCTTT
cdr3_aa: CASSLTGLNTEAFF

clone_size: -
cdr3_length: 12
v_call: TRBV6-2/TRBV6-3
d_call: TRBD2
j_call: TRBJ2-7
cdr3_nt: TGTGCCAGCGGACTAGCATACTACGAGCAGTACTTC
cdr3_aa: CASGLAYYEQYF

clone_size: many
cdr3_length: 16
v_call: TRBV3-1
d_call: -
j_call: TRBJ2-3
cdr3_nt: TGTGCCAGCAGCCAAGACACTTACTCTAGCACAGATACGCAGTATTTT
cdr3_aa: CASSQDTYSSTDTQYF

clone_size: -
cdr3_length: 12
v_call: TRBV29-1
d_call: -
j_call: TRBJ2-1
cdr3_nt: TGCAGCGTCCTGGGTTTCTACAATGAGCAGTTCTTC
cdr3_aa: CSVLGFYNEQFF

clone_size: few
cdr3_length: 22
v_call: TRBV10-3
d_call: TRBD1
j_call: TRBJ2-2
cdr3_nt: TGTGCCATCAGTGAGTCAATGCTAGGACAGGGAAACTTATCTGTCTGGACCGGGGAGCTGTTTTTT
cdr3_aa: CAISESMLGQGNLSVWTGELFF

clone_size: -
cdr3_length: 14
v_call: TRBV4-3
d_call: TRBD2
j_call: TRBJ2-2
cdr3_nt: TGCGCCAGCAGCTTCGGGGGGGCTGGCGGGGAGCTGTTTTTT
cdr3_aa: CASSFGGAGGELFF

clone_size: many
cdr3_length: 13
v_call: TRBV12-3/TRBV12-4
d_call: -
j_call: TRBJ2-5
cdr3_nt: TGTGCCAGCAGTTTAGCTCGCAAAACCGAGACAAGCTTC
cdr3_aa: CASSLARKTETSF